This TCR beta chain was recovered during a study of blood T cell repertoires in COVID-19. CDR3 length: 16 residues. V shed 2 bases and J 7 bases; nucleotides not matched to a gene: 6. Germline CDR1 MNHEY, CDR2 SVGAGI. Clones were sequenced by immunoSEQ multiplex PCR, and TCRdb holds only the in-frame ones, with some missing. The repertoire holds 200,000 to 300,000 clones, with over 75% as singletons. The chain joins TRBV6-5 to TRBJ2-7; TRBD2 agrees at 15 bases. The sequenced sample was peripheral blood. This clonotype was sampled from a man aged 45 to 65 with COVID-19, enrolled during active disease. CDR3 sequence reads: CASSYHRTSGGAEQYF. The CDR3 DNA is TGTGCCAGCAGTTACCACCGGACTAGCGGGGGGGCAGAGCAGTACTTC.